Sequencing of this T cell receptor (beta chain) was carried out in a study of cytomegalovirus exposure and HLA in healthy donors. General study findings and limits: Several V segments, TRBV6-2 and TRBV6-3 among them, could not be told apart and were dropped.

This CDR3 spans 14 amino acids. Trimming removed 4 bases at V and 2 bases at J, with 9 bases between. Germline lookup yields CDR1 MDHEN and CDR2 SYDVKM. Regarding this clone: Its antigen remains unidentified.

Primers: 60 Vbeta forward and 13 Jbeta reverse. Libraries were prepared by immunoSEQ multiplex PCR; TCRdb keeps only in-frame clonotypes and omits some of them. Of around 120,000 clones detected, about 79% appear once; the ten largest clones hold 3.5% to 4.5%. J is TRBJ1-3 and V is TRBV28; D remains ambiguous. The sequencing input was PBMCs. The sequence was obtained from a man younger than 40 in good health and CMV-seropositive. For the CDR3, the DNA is TGTGCCAGCAGTTCCGGTGTGCCTGGAAACACCATATATTTT. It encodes CASSSGVPGNTIYF.